This T cell receptor beta chain was identified during a study of T-cell reconstitution after alpha-beta-depleted transplantation in children (dated by TCRdb to the mid-2010s). In the study overall: T-cell immune reconstitution after TCRalphabeta/CD19-depleted allogeneic hematopoietic cell transplantation in children was quantitatively tracked in the study by means of TCR repertoire profiling. Overall study results and their limits: In some patients, the high TCRbeta diversity seen at day 60 was put down to recipient T cells and intrathymic progenitors that had survived conditioning. About two months after transplant, the apparently early recovery of alphabetaT-cell counts reportedly depended on just several hundred clones that had expanded rapidly and came from non-depleted graft cells. The frequencies of hyperexpanded clones fell over the following months, and after one year, T-cell counts and TCRbeta diversity were mostly attributed to newly produced T cells.

This clonotype was recorded a few times. Which antigen it targets is not known. The record has no base qualities; no much larger clone is one base away. What this sample's treatment or condition label stands for: allogeneic hematopoietic cell transplantation with graft depleted of TCRalphabeta T cells and CD19 B cells. The children who served as transplant recipients had been given grafts of TCRalphabeta/CD19-depleted allogeneic hematopoietic cells. Library generation was performed with PCR. The instrument given in TCRdb is Illumina HiSeq 2500. To normalize quantification of the TCRbeta repertoire, the TCR libraries were built with molecular barcoding that relied on unique molecular identifiers. Through fastp at Q25 and MiXCR, TCRdb rebuilt clones from the public reads, retaining in-frame beta chains. Rows with a matching CDR3 protein are joined into one entry that keeps the most common DNA and genes. The sample profile shows some 110,000 distinct CDR3 sequences; under 13% of them were found once. The ten largest make up less than 45% of the sample.

The CDR3 spans 11 residues, from the cysteine through the phenylalanine. Just CDR3 DNA is preserved here, 33 bases in frame from base 1. CDR1 DFQATT and CDR2 SNEGSKA are derived from the germline V gene (reference sequence). V is pared back by 5 bases and J by 4 bases, with 8 bases lying between the germline termini. Sequencing was performed on PBMCs, taken before TCRalphabeta/CD19-depleted stem cell transplant. In this chain, TRBV20-1 is recombined with TRBJ1-1, with the D gene not confidently named. This clonotype was sampled from a boy aged 2 to 10 with acute lymphoblastic leukemia, due to receive a stem cell transplant. This receptor has the CDR3 CSAWVRTEAFF. The base sequence is TGCAGTGCTTGGGTCCGCACTGAAGCTTTCTTT.